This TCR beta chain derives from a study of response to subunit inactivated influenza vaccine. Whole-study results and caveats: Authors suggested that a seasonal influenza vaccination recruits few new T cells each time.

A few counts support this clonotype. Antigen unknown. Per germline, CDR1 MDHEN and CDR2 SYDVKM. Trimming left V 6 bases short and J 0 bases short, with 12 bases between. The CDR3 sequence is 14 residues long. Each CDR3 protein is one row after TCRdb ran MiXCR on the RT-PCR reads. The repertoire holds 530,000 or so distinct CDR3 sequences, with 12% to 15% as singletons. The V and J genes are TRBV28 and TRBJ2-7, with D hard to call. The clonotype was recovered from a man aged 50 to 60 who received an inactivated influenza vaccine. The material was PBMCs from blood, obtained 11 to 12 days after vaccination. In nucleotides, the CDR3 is TGTGCCAGCAGCCCTCTTTTTTCCTCCTACGAGCAGTACTTC. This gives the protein CASSPLFSSYEQYF.